One sample yielded the 20 T cell receptor beta chains listed below, sequenced in a study of blood T cell repertoires in COVID-19. The assay was immunoSEQ multiplex PCR, and TCRdb's table has in-frame clones only and misses some. There are about 200,000 clones in the sample; approximately 87% occur only once, and 0.7% to 0.95% lies in the top ten. The sample taken for sequencing was peripheral blood. All receptors come from a woman in her 70s with acute or convalescent COVID-19.

This chain links TRBV10-2 with TRBJ1-1; D not certain. Per germline, CDR1 WSHSY and CDR2 SAAADI. V was cut by 0 bases and J by 2 bases, with 4 bases left in between. CDR3 length: 13 residues. The DNA for the CDR3 is TGCGCCAGCAGTGAGTCGACTAACACTGAAGCTTTCTTT. Translation gives CASSESTNTEAFF.

On this clone itself: A read error may produce the germline difference seen at one junction end. The chain has TRBV7-7 and TRBJ2-1; the D gene is possibly TRBD2 (5 bases). The CDR3 length is 16 residues. Germline CDR1 is SSHAT and CDR2 is FNYEAQ (reference sequence). Written as DNA, the CDR3 is TGTGCTAGCAGCTCCTATCGACGGGGTCCTTACAATGAGCAGTTCTTC. Translated, it gives CASSSYRRGPYNEQFF.

The rearrangement links TRBV18 to TRBJ1-5; 7 bases agree with TRBD1. In germline, CDR1 is KGHSH, CDR2 LQKENI. The CDR3 sequence is 13 residues long. The ends lost 3 bases at V and 4 bases at J; junction bases unmatched: 0. CDR3 nucleotides: TGTGCCAGCTCACCGGGACAGAATCAGCCCCAGCATTTT. The encoded protein is CASSPGQNQPQHF. Variable domain in full (rest from reference TRBV18 and TRBJ1-5): NAGVMQNPRHLVRRRGQEARLRCSPMKGHSHVYWYRQLPEEGLKFMVYLQKENIIDESGMPKERFSAEFPKEGPSILRIQQVVRGDSAAYFCASSPGQNQPQHFGDGTRLSIL.

This chain connects TRBV5-4 to TRBJ2-2, with 7 bases aligning to TRBD1. J gave up 1 base and V 0 bases, and 3 bases lay outside the gene matches. Germline V gene sequence: CDR1 SGHNT, CDR2 YYREEE (reference sequence). There are 16 residues in the CDR3. CDR3 nucleotides: TGTGCCAGCAGCTTGGGACAGGGTCGGAACACCGGGGAGCTGTTTTTT. This sequence encodes CASSLGQGRNTGELFF. Complete variable domain (other parts from reference TRBV5-4 and TRBJ2-2): ETGVTQSPTHLIKTRGQQVTLRCSSQSGHNTVSWYQQALGQGPQFIFQYYREEENGRGNFPPRFSGLQFPNYSSELNVNALELDDSALYLCASSLGQGRNTGELFFGEGSRLTVL.

The chain joins TRBV12-3 or TRBV12-4 to TRBJ2-1; TRBD2 is a possible D gene (5 bases). This CDR3 is 11 amino acids long. V lost 3 bases, J lost 9 bases, and 6 bases lay in between. CDR3 amino acids: CASSFGSEQFF. As DNA, the CDR3 is TGTGCCAGCAGTTTTGGGAGTGAGCAGTTCTTC.

The rearrangement uses TRBV10-3 and TRBJ2-2; D is uncertain. The germline V gene has CDR1 ENHRY and CDR2 SYGVKD. Trimming removed 5 bases from V and 2 bases from J, with 3 bases in between. This CDR3 is 12 amino acids long. CDR3 sequence reads: CAISLNTGELFF. CDR3 DNA sequence: TGTGCCATCAGTTTAAACACCGGGGAGCTGTTTTTT.

This sequence joins TRBV18 and TRBJ1-5, with unresolved D. V dropped 9 bases and J dropped 0 bases, with 9 bases sitting between them. The CDR3 is made up of 13 amino acids. In germline, CDR1 is KGHSH, CDR2 LQKENI. DNA for the CDR3: TGTGCCAGTCGACTCGATAGCAATCAGCCCCAGCATTTT. Its translation is CASRLDSNQPQHF.

A few counts support this clone. This chain links TRBV27 with TRBJ1-4, with unresolved D. There are 16 residues in the CDR3. Per the germline V gene, CDR1 is MNHEY and CDR2 is SMNVEV (reference sequence). Trimming stripped 0 bases from V and 5 bases from J, with 13 bases between. The CDR3 coding sequence is TGTGCCAGCAGTTTATCCCCACCCCAAGAGAATGAAAAACTGTTTTTT. This codes for CASSLSPPQENEKLFF.

The chain has TRBV28 and TRBJ1-1; TRBD1 is a possible D gene (6 bases). The germline V gene has CDR1 MDHEN and CDR2 SYDVKM. Trimming stripped 4 bases from V and 10 bases from J, with 16 bases between. CDR3 length: 13 residues. The CDR3 spells CASSSPLRGSAFF. The CDR3 DNA reads as TGTGCCAGCAGTTCGCCCCTCAGGGGCTCAGCTTTCTTT. The variable domain in full, with the rest retrieved from reference TRBV28 and TRBJ1-1, is DVKVTQSSRYLVKRTGEKVFLECVQDMDHENMFWYRQDPGLGLRLIYFSYDVKMKEKGDIPEGYSVSREKKERFSLILESASTNQTSMYLCASSSPLRGSAFFGQGTRLTVV.

This chain connects TRBV5-1 to TRBJ2-7; 10 bases align to TRBD2. This CDR3 has 14 amino acids. V was clipped by 2 bases and J by 5 bases; unmatched bases: 4. Germline V lookup: CDR1 SGHRS, CDR2 YFSETQ. For the CDR3, the DNA is TGCGCCAGCAGCTTTAGCGGGAGGAGGGACGAGCAGTACTTC. Protein: CASSFSGRRDEQYF.

The rearrangement joins TRBV5-4 to TRBJ2-3, with 10 bases identical to TRBD2. V trimming: 3 bases; J trimming: 7 bases; junction bases outside the gene matches: 5. The CDR3 is made up of 14 amino acids. Germline lookup yields CDR1 SGHNT and CDR2 YYREEE (reference sequence). The CDR3 region is CASSSSGGGNTQYF. CDR3 nucleotide sequence: TGTGCCAGCAGCTCGAGCGGGGGGGGGAATACGCAGTATTTT.

The genes are TRBV19 and TRBJ1-4; D is undetermined. Deletions cut 3 bases from V and 0 bases from J, with 8 bases between. The CDR3 runs 15 residues. Germline CDR1 reads LNHDA; CDR2 reads SQIVND (reference sequence). CDR3 sequence reads: CASSIGGATNEKLFF. DNA for the CDR3: TGTGCCAGTAGTATCGGCGGCGCAACTAATGAAAAACTGTTTTTT.

This clone was seen once. J is TRBJ1-2 and V is TRBV5-1; D is possibly TRBD1 (5 bases). This CDR3 contains 15 residues. Trimming cost V 4 bases and J 4 bases, with 17 bases left between them. Germline CDR1 reads SGHRS; CDR2 reads YFSETQ. CDR3 in DNA: TGCGCCAGCAGCGAGGGAGGGACCCAGGGCTATGGCTACACCTTC. This codes for CASSEGGTQGYGYTF.

This chain connects TRBV28 to TRBJ1-4, with D tentatively TRBD1 (5 bases). Trimming removed 5 bases from V and 3 bases from J, with 13 bases in between. This CDR3 has 15 amino acids. The germline CDR1 and CDR2 sequences are MDHEN and SYDVKM. The CDR3: CASSPVGAANEKLFF. CDR3 bases: TGTGCCAGCAGTCCTGTAGGGGCAGCTAATGAAAAACTGTTTTTT.

This chain joins TRBV21-1 and TRBJ2-7; TRBD2 is the table's D call, not checked against the DNA. TRBV21-1 is recorded as a pseudogene. This CDR3 is built from 18 residues. The CDR3 DNA follows: TGTGCCAGCAGCGACTCCGGGATTGGTAATAAACCCCACTACGAGCAGTACTTC. Protein product: CASSDSGIGNKPHYEQYF.

The rearrangement uses TRBV7-2 and TRBJ2-7; D remains unclear. This CDR3 spans 14 amino acids. Per the germline V gene, CDR1 is SGHTA and CDR2 is FQGNSA. Trimming removed 5 bases from V and 1 base from J, with 12 bases in between. The CDR3 coding sequence is TGTGCCAGCAGCCCAGACACCGTATCCTACGAGCAGTACTTC. It codes for CASSPDTVSYEQYF.

The V and J genes are TRBV20-1 and TRBJ2-1, with TRBD1 identical over 7 bases. Trimming cost V 3 bases and J 7 bases; bases outside gene matches: 6. CDR3 size: 13 residues. The germline gives CDR1 DFQATT, CDR2 SNEGSKA (reference sequence). DNA for the CDR3: TGCAGTGCTAGTACAGGGGTAACAAATGAGCAGTTCTTC. This sequence encodes CSASTGVTNEQFF.

The J gene is TRBJ1-5, the V gene TRBV28; D remains unclear. The ends were cut back, 5 bases at V and 0 bases at J, with 8 bases in the middle. The CDR3 covers 14 residues. CDR1 and CDR2 from the germline V gene are MDHEN and SYDVKM. As DNA, the CDR3 is TGTGCCAGCAGTCAAACAGTTAGCAATCAGCCCCAGCATTTT. Amino acids: CASSQTVSNQPQHF.

This rearrangement joins TRBV27 to TRBJ1-6; 7 bases line up with TRBD1. J lost 9 bases, V lost 5 bases, and 4 bases had no gene match. CDR1 and CDR2 from the germline V gene are MNHEY and SMNVEV (reference sequence). The CDR3 extends over 13 amino acids. CDR3 in amino acids: CASSRQGGSPLHF. The CDR3 DNA reads as TGTGCCAGCAGTCGACAGGGAGGTTCACCCCTCCACTTT.

The CDR3 bases are TGCGCCAGCAGCTTGGGGACAGGGGCCACTGAAGCTTTCTTT. This gives the protein CASSLGTGATEAFF. This rearrangement joins TRBV5-1 to TRBJ1-1; 9 nucleotides line up with TRBD1. This CDR3 is built from 14 residues. The trim removed 0 bases at V and 4 bases at J, leaving 1 base unmatched. Germline CDR1 and CDR2: SGHRS and YFSETQ.